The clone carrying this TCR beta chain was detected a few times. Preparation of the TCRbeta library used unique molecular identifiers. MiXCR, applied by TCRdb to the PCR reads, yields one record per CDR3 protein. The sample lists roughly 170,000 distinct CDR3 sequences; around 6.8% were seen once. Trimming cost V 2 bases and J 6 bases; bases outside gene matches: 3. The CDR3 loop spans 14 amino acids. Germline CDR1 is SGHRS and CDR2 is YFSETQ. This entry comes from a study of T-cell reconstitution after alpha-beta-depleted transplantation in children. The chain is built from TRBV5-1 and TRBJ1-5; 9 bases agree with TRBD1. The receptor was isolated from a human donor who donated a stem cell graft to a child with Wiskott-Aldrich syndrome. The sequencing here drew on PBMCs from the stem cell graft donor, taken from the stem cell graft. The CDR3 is CASSLQGAGQPQHF. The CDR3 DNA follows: TGCGCCAGCAGCTTACAGGGGGCTGGTCAGCCCCAGCATTTT.